Listed below are T cell receptor beta chains from one sample, sequenced in a study of blood T cell repertoires in COVID-19. Sequencing used immunoSEQ multiplex PCR; TCRdb keeps in-frame clones, though not all of them. The repertoire holds 450,000 to 500,000 clones, 75% to 90% seen once, with 3% to 3.5% in the top ten. The sequencing sample was made of peripheral blood. The receptors shown here come from a human donor in a cohort sampled during active COVID-19. Each CDR3 is given with its conserved first and last residue. Each record gives: J gene, V gene, clone size, D gene, CDR3 protein, CDR3 DNA. D genes are given only for firm matches. Size is omitted from some rows. Given values are once, few, many or a class for expanded clones.

J: TRBJ1-2
V: TRBV5-6
size: few
D: TRBD1
CDR3: CASNPTGVDYGYTF
DNA: TGTGCCAGCAACCCGACAGGGGTTGACTATGGCTACACCTTC

J: TRBJ1-2
V: TRBV24-1
size: -
D: -
CDR3: CATSRPGEYGYTF
DNA: TGTGCCACCAGTAGGCCCGGAGAGTATGGCTACACCTTC

J: TRBJ2-7
V: TRBV5-1
size: -
D: TRBD2
CDR3: CASSAGLAGTLSSYEQYF
DNA: TGCGCCAGCAGCGCGGGACTAGCGGGGACGCTTAGCTCCTACGAGCAGTACTTC

J: TRBJ2-1
V: TRBV7-9
size: -
D: TRBD2
CDR3: CASSRAGGQYNEQFF
DNA: TGTGCCAGCAGCCGAGCGGGGGGTCAGTACAATGAGCAGTTCTTC

J: TRBJ2-4
V: TRBV7-6
size: -
D: TRBD2
CDR3: CASSPKTSGTKNIQYF
DNA: TGTGCCAGCAGCCCTAAGACTAGCGGGACCAAAAACATTCAGTACTTC

J: TRBJ2-2
V: TRBV7-2
size: -
D: TRBD1
CDR3: CASSSQTGVFTGELFF
DNA: TGTGCCAGCAGCTCCCAGACAGGGGTCTTCACCGGGGAGCTGTTTTTT

J: TRBJ1-5
V: TRBV19
size: few
D: TRBD1
CDR3: CASSSSWDREGKPQHF
DNA: TGTGCCAGTAGTAGCTCTTGGGACAGGGAGGGAAAGCCCCAGCATTTT

J: TRBJ2-3
V: TRBV29-1
size: -
D: TRBD1
CDR3: CSVEPGQGTDTQYF
DNA: TGCAGCGTTGAACCGGGACAGGGGACAGATACGCAGTATTTT

J: TRBJ1-1
V: TRBV4-2
size: -
D: -
CDR3: CASSQTAESEAFF
DNA: TGTGCCAGCAGCCAAACGGCGGAGAGTGAAGCTTTCTTT

J: TRBJ1-1
V: TRBV5-8
size: -
D: -
CDR3: CASSLGVGQGVTEAFF
DNA: TGTGCCAGCAGCTTGGGAGTGGGGCAGGGCGTCACTGAAGCTTTCTTT

J: TRBJ1-2
V: TRBV7-2
size: -
D: TRBD1
CDR3: CASIVQGKSYGYTF
DNA: TGTGCCAGCATAGTACAGGGGAAATCGTATGGCTACACCTTC

J: TRBJ1-2
V: TRBV11-1
size: -
D: -
CDR3: CASSSYGGESGYTF
DNA: TGTGCCAGCAGCTCGTATGGGGGGGAGAGCGGCTACACCTTC

J: TRBJ1-4
V: TRBV4-1
size: -
D: -
CDR3: CASSLSGTRGKKLFF
DNA: TGCGCCAGCAGCCTTTCCGGGACCCGGGGGAAGAAACTGTTTTTT

J: TRBJ1-3
V: TRBV10-3
size: -
D: -
CDR3: CAISERQLSHSGNTIYF
DNA: TGTGCCATCAGTGAGCGACAGTTATCCCACTCTGGAAACACCATATATTTT

J: TRBJ2-6
V: TRBV3-1/TRBV3-2
size: -
D: -
CDR3: CASSQVRAGLSGANVLTF
DNA: TGTGCCAGCAGCCAAGTCAGAGCGGGCCTCTCTGGGGCCAACGTCCTGACTTTC

J: TRBJ1-1
V: TRBV25-1
size: -
D: -
CDR3: CASSSLPTEAFF
DNA: TGTGCCAGCAGTTCTCTCCCCACTGAAGCTTTCTTT

J: TRBJ2-1
V: TRBV4-1
size: -
D: TRBD2
CDR3: CASSQRLAGVSYNEQFF
DNA: TGCGCCAGCAGCCAGAGACTAGCGGGAGTGTCCTACAATGAGCAGTTCTTC

J: TRBJ1-5
V: TRBV18
size: -
D: -
CDR3: CASSPKGFSSNQPQHF
DNA: TGTGCCAGCTCACCGAAGGGGTTTTCGAGCAATCAGCCCCAGCATTTT

J: TRBJ1-5
V: TRBV28
size: -
D: -
CDR3: CASSYGSLIGQPQHF
DNA: TGTGCCAGCAGTTACGGGAGTCTGATCGGTCAGCCCCAGCATTTT

J: TRBJ1-2
V: TRBV9
size: -
D: -
CDR3: CASSVAAHPYGYTF
DNA: TGTGCCAGCAGCGTAGCAGCGCACCCCTATGGCTACACCTTC

J: TRBJ2-3
V: TRBV5-4
size: -
D: TRBD2
CDR3: CASSPSSGRATDTQYF
DNA: TGTGCCAGCAGCCCCTCTAGCGGGAGGGCCACAGATACGCAGTATTTT

J: TRBJ2-3
V: TRBV7-7
size: -
D: TRBD2
CDR3: CASAEGTRSGTDTQYF
DNA: TGTGCTAGCGCCGAGGGGACTAGGTCGGGCACAGATACGCAGTATTTT

J: TRBJ2-7
V: TRBV7-2
size: -
D: TRBD1
CDR3: CASSQDRSSYEQYF
DNA: TGTGCCAGCAGCCAGGACAGGAGCTCCTACGAGCAGTACTTC

J: TRBJ1-1
V: TRBV6-5
size: -
D: -
CDR3: CASSSRGGNTEAFF
DNA: TGTGCCAGCAGTTCCCGGGGGGGGAACACTGAAGCTTTCTTT

J: TRBJ2-1
V: TRBV19
size: few
D: TRBD2
CDR3: CASSIIGLAGNEQFF
DNA: TGTGCCAGTAGTATAATAGGGCTAGCGGGTAATGAGCAGTTCTTC

J: TRBJ1-3
V: TRBV19
size: few
D: -
CDR3: CASSDPDIAGNTIYF
DNA: TGTGCCAGTAGTGACCCAGACATCGCTGGAAACACCATATATTTT

J: TRBJ1-5
V: TRBV6-6
size: -
D: -
CDR3: CASTPGVGNQPQHF
DNA: TGTGCCAGCACCCCCGGGGTAGGGAATCAGCCCCAGCATTTT

J: TRBJ2-5
V: TRBV5-1
size: -
D: TRBD1
CDR3: CASSAGQGSETQYF
DNA: TGCGCCAGCAGCGCCGGACAGGGTTCGGAGACCCAGTACTTC

J: TRBJ1-1
V: TRBV30
size: -
D: -
CDR3: CAWSPQGKVTEAFF
DNA: TGTGCCTGGAGTCCACAGGGTAAGGTAACTGAAGCTTTCTTT

J: TRBJ2-7
V: TRBV27
size: -
D: TRBD2
CDR3: CASSLGAPGLYNYEQYF
DNA: TGTGCCAGCAGTTTAGGGGCCCCGGGACTATATAACTACGAGCAGTACTTC

J: TRBJ2-3
V: TRBV7-2
size: -
D: -
CDR3: CASSLQSTDTQYF
DNA: TGTGCCAGCAGCCTCCAGAGCACAGATACGCAGTATTTT

J: TRBJ2-7
V: TRBV7-9
size: -
D: -
CDR3: CASSLEGFEQYF
DNA: TGTGCCAGCAGCTTAGAGGGGTTCGAGCAGTACTTC

J: TRBJ1-5
V: TRBV5-6
size: -
D: TRBD1
CDR3: CASSKTGSDNQPQHF
DNA: TGTGCCAGCAGCAAGACAGGGTCCGACAATCAGCCCCAGCATTTT

J: TRBJ2-7
V: TRBV11-3
size: -
D: -
CDR3: CASSLRGGSSYEQYF
DNA: TGTGCCAGCAGCTTACGAGGTGGCAGCTCCTACGAGCAGTACTTC

J: TRBJ1-1
V: TRBV4-1
size: -
D: -
CDR3: CASSQEGVGRAAEAFF
DNA: TGCGCCAGCAGCCAAGAAGGTGTCGGCAGGGCGGCTGAAGCTTTCTTT

J: TRBJ2-5
V: TRBV7-9
size: once
D: -
CDR3: CASSSEKTQYF
DNA: TGTGCCAGCAGCTCGGAGAAGACCCAGTACTTC

J: TRBJ2-2
V: TRBV5-1
size: -
D: -
CDR3: CASSLGANGELFF
DNA: TGCGCCAGCAGCTTGGGCGCAAACGGGGAGCTGTTTTTT

J: TRBJ2-3
V: TRBV5-1
size: -
D: TRBD1
CDR3: CASSSDRGGDTQYF
DNA: TGCGCCAGCAGCTCCGACAGGGGGGGGGATACGCAGTATTTT

J: TRBJ2-7
V: TRBV30
size: -
D: -
CDR3: CAWSQGYEQYF
DNA: TGTGCCTGGTCACAGGGCTACGAGCAGTACTTC

J: TRBJ1-5
V: TRBV3-1/TRBV3-2
size: -
D: -
CDR3: CASSQGGSQPQHF
DNA: TGTGCCAGCAGCCAAGGAGGGAGTCAGCCCCAGCATTTT

J: TRBJ1-6
V: TRBV5-1
size: -
D: -
CDR3: CASSLQPDNSPLHF
DNA: TGCGCCAGCAGCTTACAGCCCGATAATTCACCCCTCCACTTT

J: TRBJ1-2
V: TRBV3-1/TRBV3-2
size: -
D: -
CDR3: CASSHPDRDYGYTF
DNA: TGTGCCAGCAGCCATCCCGACCGGGACTATGGCTACACCTTC

J: TRBJ2-1
V: TRBV6-2/TRBV6-3
size: -
D: TRBD1
CDR3: CASSYSTGGSYEQFF
DNA: TGTGCCAGCAGTTATTCGACAGGGGGTTCTTATGAGCAGTTCTTC

J: TRBJ1-1
V: TRBV6-5
size: once
D: -
CDR3: CASSPSNTEAFF
DNA: TGTGCCAGCAGTCCCTCGAACACTGAAGCTTTCTTT

J: TRBJ1-1
V: TRBV25-1
size: -
D: -
CDR3: CASSELYSRVEAFF
DNA: TGTGCCAGCAGTGAATTATACAGCCGAGTTGAAGCTTTCTTT

J: TRBJ2-7
V: TRBV3-1/TRBV3-2
size: -
D: -
CDR3: CASSLNGNTGEQYF
DNA: TGTGCCAGCAGCCTGAACGGGAATACGGGCGAGCAGTACTTC

J: TRBJ1-5
V: TRBV30
size: -
D: -
CDR3: CAWSVRSSGPQHF
DNA: TGTGCCTGGAGTGTACGGTCGTCCGGGCCCCAGCATTTT

J: TRBJ1-2
V: TRBV18
size: -
D: -
CDR3: CASSPPVGGAPGYTF
DNA: TGTGCCAGCTCACCCCCGGTCGGGGGGGCTCCTGGCTACACCTTC

J: TRBJ2-1
V: TRBV29-1
size: -
D: TRBD2
CDR3: CSAFWGGNEQFF
DNA: TGCAGCGCCTTTTGGGGGGGCAATGAGCAGTTCTTC

J: TRBJ1-1
V: TRBV6-5
size: -
D: TRBD1
CDR3: CASRKGARGTEAFF
DNA: TGTGCCAGCAGGAAGGGGGCGAGGGGCACTGAAGCTTTCTTT

J: TRBJ2-1
V: TRBV7-9
size: -
D: TRBD2
CDR3: CASSRTVAGGEQFF
DNA: TGTGCCAGCAGCCGTACCGTAGCGGGAGGTGAGCAGTTCTTC

J: TRBJ1-2
V: TRBV24-1
size: once
D: TRBD1
CDR3: CATSDSGTGVEGYTF
DNA: TGTGCCACCAGTGATTCGGGGACAGGGGTTGAGGGCTACACCTTC

J: TRBJ1-1
V: TRBV20-1
size: -
D: TRBD1
CDR3: CSASPPGQGKTEAFF
DNA: TGCAGTGCTAGTCCCCCGGGACAGGGTAAGACTGAAGCTTTCTTT

J: TRBJ2-2
V: TRBV30
size: -
D: -
CDR3: CAWAPGLNTGELFF
DNA: TGTGCCTGGGCGCCGGGACTCAACACCGGGGAGCTGTTTTTT

J: TRBJ2-1
V: TRBV6-1
size: -
D: -
CDR3: CASSESAGANNEQFF
DNA: TGTGCCAGCAGTGAATCCGCGGGGGCTAACAATGAGCAGTTCTTC

J: TRBJ1-4
V: TRBV27
size: -
D: -
CDR3: CASRRGGWREKLFF
DNA: TGTGCCAGCCGAAGAGGGGGATGGCGCGAAAAACTGTTTTTT

J: TRBJ2-7
V: TRBV19
size: -
D: TRBD1
CDR3: CASSRGQGSYEQYF
DNA: TGTGCCAGTAGTAGGGGACAGGGGTCCTACGAGCAGTACTTC